This T cell receptor (beta chain) was identified in a study of T cells expressing NK-cell markers. Study information: All TCR beta repertoires analysed originated from sorted CD3+CD56+NKG2C+, CD3+CD56+NKG2C- and CD3+CD56-NKG2C+ T cells. Notes on the study in general: Four of the donors also had these clonotypes leading their CD3+CD56-NKG2C+ fraction. Dominant NKG2C+ clonotypes were found to form 1.0-7.0% of CD8+ T cells in over five donors.

Scientists made TCR beta cDNA using 5'RACE template switching with UMIs. TCRdb reprocessed the 5' RACE reads, with one entry per CDR3 protein and no DNA. The sample shows more than 20,000 distinct CDR3 sequences, and 50% to 60% sits with its ten largest clones. In regard to this clonotype: Its cognate antigen is unknown.

CDR3 length: 15 amino acids. Germline assignment: CDR1 LGHNA and CDR2 YSLEER. The V gene is TRBV4-3, the J gene TRBJ2-7; the D call of TRBD1 rests on TCRdb alone, since no DNA is present to check it. Sequenced input: blood T cells: a sorted CD56 or NKG2C T cell subset, CD4+ or CD8+ T cells, or bulk PBMC T cells (not recorded which). The clonotype was recovered from a man aged 18-75 years in good health. The CDR3 sequence: CASSQARGLNYEQYF.